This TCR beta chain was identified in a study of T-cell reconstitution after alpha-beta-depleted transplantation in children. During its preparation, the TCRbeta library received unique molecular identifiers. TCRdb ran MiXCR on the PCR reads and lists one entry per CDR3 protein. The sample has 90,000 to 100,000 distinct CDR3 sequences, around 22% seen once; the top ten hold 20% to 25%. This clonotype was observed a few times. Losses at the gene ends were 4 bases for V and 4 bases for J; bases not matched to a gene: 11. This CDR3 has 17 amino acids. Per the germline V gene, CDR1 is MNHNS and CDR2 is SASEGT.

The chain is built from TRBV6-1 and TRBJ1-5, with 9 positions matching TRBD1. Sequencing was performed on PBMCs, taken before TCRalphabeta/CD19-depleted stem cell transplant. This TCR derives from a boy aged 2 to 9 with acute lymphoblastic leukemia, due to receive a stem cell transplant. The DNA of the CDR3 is TGTGCCAGCAGTGGGGTGGGGACAGGGTTTAGGAATCAGCCCCAGCATTTT. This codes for CASSGVGTGFRNQPQHF.